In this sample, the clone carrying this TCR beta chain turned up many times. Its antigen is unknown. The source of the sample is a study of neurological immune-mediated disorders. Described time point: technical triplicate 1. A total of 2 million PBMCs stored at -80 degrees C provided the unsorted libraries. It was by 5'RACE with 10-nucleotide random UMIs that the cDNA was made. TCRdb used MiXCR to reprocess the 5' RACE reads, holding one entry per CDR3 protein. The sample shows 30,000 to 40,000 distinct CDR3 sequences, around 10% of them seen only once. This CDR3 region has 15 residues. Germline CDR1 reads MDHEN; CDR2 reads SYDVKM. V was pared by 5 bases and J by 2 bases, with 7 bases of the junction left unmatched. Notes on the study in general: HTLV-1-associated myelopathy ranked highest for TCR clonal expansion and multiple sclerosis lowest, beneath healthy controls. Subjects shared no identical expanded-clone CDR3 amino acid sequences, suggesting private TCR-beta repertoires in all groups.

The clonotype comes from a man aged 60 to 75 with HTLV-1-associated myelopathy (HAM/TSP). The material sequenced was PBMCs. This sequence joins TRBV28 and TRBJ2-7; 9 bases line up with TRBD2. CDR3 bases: TGTGCCAGCAGTCCTGCGGGGGGGGGGCCCTACGAGCAGTACTTC. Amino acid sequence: CASSPAGGGPYEQYF.